The 7 T cell receptor beta chains below were found in one sample sequenced in a study of T-cell memory formation after mild COVID-19. Using its own MiXCR run on the 5' RACE reads, TCRdb lists one record per CDR3 protein. The sample contains about 470,000 distinct CDR3 sequences, about 23% of which appear only once. Source material: PBMCs or a T cell subset sorted from them (not recorded which). Source of these receptors: an adult woman who had mild COVID-19 (a few samples of this study predate the infection). Cell type and time point are not known.

The chain couples TRBV5-5 to TRBJ2-7; no reliable D call. V shed 1 base and J shed 7 bases, with 12 bases lying between them. CDR3 length: 13 amino acids. Germline-derived CDR1 and CDR2 are SGHKS and YYEKEE (reference sequence). The CDR3 reads CASSLSRWTEQYF. The CDR3 bases are TGTGCCAGCAGCTTGTCCCGGTGGACGGAGCAGTACTTC.

On this clonotype itself: A much larger clone lies a single base off, so this may be a read error. The chain has TRBV24-1 and TRBJ2-1; D unclear. The CDR3 is 14 residues long. Germline V gives CDR1 KGHDR, CDR2 SFDVKD. V dropped 3 bases and J dropped 3 bases, with 8 bases sitting between them. The chain's CDR3 is CATSDRGSYNEQFF. The CDR3 nucleotides are TGTGCCACCAGTGATAGAGGCAGCTACAATGAGCAGTTCTTC.

The chain employs TRBV20-1 and TRBJ2-5; the D is unclear. Germline CDR1 reads DFQATT; CDR2 reads SNEGSKA (reference sequence). V was cut by 4 bases and J by 5 bases, with 8 bases left in between. This CDR3 contains 11 residues. The CDR3 loop is CSANDGETQYF. The CDR3 DNA reads as TGCAGTGCTAATGATGGGGAGACCCAGTACTTC.

This clonotype was seen a handful of times. The rearrangement joins TRBV11-1 to TRBJ2-2; 9 bases line up with TRBD1. The CDR3 loop spans 14 amino acids. The V gene's germline CDR1 is SGHAT and CDR2 FQDESV (reference sequence). J gave up 7 bases and V 6 bases, and 6 bases lay outside the gene matches. The CDR3, as DNA: TGTGCCAGCAGACGGGACAGGGAAATCGGGGAGCTGTTTTTT. Translated, it gives CASRRDREIGELFF.

This clonotype was counted only a few times. The chain recombines TRBV27 with TRBJ2-3; 11 nucleotides match TRBD2. Trimming took 6 bases from V and 3 from J; bases not matched to a gene: 8. CDR3 length: 16 amino acids. The germline gives CDR1 MNHEY, CDR2 SMNVEV (reference sequence). The CDR3 DNA sequence: TGTGCCAGCAGGGCCGGGACTAGCGGCAATACAGATACGCAGTATTTT. It encodes CASRAGTSGNTDTQYF.

This clonotype was counted ten times or more. This chain connects TRBV12-3 or TRBV12-4 to TRBJ2-6; D possibly corresponds to TRBD1 (6 bases). V gave up 4 bases and J gave up 1 base, with 11 bases separating them. This CDR3 has 16 residues. Written as DNA, the CDR3 is TGTGCCAGCAGTTCACAGGGCACATCTGGGGCCAACGTCCTGACTTTC. Protein product: CASSSQGTSGANVLTF.

The chain is built from TRBV29-1 and TRBJ1-2; a weak D match, TRBD1 (5 bases). V gave up 6 bases and J gave up 3 bases, with 14 bases separating them. CDR1 is SQVTM and CDR2 is ANQGSEA in the germline V gene. This CDR3 comprises 13 residues. The CDR3 nucleotides are TGCAGCGTCCCCGTCGGGGCTGACTATGGCTACACCTTC. This translates into CSVPVGADYGYTF. Full variable domain (missing parts from reference TRBV29-1 and TRBJ1-2): SAVISQKPSRDICQRGTSLTIQCQVDSQVTMMFWYRQQPGQSLTLIATANQGSEATYESGFVIDKFPISRPNLTFSTLTVSNMSPEDSSIYLCSVPVGADYGYTFGSGTRLTVV.